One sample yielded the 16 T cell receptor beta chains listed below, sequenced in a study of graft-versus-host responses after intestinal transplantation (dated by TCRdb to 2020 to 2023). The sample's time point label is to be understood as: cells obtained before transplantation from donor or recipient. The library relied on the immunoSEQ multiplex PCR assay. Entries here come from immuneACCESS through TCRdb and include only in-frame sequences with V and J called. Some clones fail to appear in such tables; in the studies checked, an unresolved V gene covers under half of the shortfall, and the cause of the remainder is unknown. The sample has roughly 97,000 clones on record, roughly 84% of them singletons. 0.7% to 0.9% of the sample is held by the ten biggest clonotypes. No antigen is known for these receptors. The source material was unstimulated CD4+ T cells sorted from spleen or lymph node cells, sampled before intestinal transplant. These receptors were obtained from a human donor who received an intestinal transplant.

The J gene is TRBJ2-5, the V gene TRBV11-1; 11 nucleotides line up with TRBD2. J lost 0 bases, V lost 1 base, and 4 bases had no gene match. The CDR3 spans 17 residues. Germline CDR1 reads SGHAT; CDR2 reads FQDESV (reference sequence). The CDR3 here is CASSLVETSGNQETQYF. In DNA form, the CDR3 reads TGTGCCAGCAGCTTAGTGGAGACTAGCGGGAACCAAGAGACCCAGTACTTC.

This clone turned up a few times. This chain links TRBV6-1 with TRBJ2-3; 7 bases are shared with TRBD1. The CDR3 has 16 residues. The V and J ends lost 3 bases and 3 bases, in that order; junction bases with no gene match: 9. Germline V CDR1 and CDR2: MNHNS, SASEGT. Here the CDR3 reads CASSDYRGRGTDTQYF. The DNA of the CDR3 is TGTGCCAGCAGTGATTATAGGGGGCGAGGTACAGATACGCAGTATTTT.

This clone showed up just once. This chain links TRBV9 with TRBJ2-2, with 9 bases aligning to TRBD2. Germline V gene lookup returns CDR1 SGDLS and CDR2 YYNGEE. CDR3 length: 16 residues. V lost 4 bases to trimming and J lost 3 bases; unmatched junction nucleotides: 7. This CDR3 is CASSFSAGGDTGELFF. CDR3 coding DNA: TGTGCCAGCAGCTTCTCAGCGGGAGGAGACACCGGGGAGCTGTTTTTT.

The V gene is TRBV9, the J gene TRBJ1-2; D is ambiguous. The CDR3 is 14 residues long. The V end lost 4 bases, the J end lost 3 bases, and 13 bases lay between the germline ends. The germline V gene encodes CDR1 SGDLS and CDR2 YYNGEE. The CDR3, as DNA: TGTGCCAGCAGCTCCCCCTACTCATACTATGGCTACACCTTC. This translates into CASSSPYSYYGYTF.

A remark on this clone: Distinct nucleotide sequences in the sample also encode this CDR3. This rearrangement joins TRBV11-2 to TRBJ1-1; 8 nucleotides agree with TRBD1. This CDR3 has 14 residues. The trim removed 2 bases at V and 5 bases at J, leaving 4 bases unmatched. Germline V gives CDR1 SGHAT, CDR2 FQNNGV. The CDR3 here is CASSLQGAGTEAFF. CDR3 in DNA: TGTGCCAGCAGCTTACAGGGGGCTGGGACTGAAGCTTTCTTT.

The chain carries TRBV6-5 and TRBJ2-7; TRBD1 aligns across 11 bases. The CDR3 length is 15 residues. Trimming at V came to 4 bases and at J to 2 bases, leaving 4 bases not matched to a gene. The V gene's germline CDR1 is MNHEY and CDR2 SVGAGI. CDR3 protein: CASSLGDRGTYEQYF. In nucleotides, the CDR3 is TGTGCCAGCAGTTTAGGGGACAGGGGGACCTACGAGCAGTACTTC.

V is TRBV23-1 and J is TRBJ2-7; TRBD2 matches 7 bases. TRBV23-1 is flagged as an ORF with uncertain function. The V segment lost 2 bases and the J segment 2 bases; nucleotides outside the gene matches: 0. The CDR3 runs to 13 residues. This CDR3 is CASSQAGAYEQYF. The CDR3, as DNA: TGCGCCAGCAGTCAAGCGGGGGCCTACGAGCAGTACTTC.

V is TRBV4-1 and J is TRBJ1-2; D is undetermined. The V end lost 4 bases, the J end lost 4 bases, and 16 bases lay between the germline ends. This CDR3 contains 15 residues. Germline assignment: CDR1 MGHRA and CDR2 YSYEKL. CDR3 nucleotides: TGCGCCAGCAGCCTAACAAATATCCTGGGCTATGGCTACACCTTC. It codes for CASSLTNILGYGYTF.

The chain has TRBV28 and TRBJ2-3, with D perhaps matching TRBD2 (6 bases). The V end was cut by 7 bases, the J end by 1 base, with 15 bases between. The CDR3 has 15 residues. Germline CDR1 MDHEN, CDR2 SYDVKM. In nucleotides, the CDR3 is TGTGCCAGCAACCCAGCGGGCGCAGGCACAGATACGCAGTATTTT. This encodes CASNPAGAGTDTQYF.

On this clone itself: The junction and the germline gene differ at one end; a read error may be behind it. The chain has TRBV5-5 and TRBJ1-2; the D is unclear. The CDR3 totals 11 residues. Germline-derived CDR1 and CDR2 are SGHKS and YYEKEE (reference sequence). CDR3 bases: TGTGCCAGCACCGGCGAGACCAGCCTATTTTTC. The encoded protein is CASTGETSLFF.

The CDR3 loop reads CASRPPGHGNTGELFF. The CDR3 DNA reads TGTGCCAGCAGACCACCGGGACACGGAAACACCGGGGAGCTGTTTTTT. The chain combines TRBV6-6 with TRBJ2-2; a weak D match, TRBD1 (6 bases). The CDR3 has 16 residues. Trimming left V 6 bases short and J 2 bases short, with 16 bases between. Germline V gene sequence: CDR1 MNHNY, CDR2 SVGAGI (reference sequence).

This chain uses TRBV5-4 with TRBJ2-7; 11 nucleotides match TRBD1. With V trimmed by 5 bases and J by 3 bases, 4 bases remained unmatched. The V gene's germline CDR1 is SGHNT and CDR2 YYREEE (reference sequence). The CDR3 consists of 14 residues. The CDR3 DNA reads TGTGCCAGCAGTCAAGGGACAGGGGGCTACGAGCAGTACTTC. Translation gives CASSQGTGGYEQYF.

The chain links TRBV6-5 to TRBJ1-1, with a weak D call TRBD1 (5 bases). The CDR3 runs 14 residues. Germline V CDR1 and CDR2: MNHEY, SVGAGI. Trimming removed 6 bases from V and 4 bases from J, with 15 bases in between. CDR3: CASRGRGFRTEAFF. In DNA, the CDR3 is TGTGCCAGCAGGGGACGAGGCTTTCGCACTGAAGCTTTCTTT.

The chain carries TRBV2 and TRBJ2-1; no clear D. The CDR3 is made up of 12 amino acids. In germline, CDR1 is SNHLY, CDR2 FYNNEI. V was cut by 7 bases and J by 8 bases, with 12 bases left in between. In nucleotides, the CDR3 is TGTGCCAGCAAAAACCCGTTATATGAGCAGTTCTTC. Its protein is CASKNPLYEQFF.

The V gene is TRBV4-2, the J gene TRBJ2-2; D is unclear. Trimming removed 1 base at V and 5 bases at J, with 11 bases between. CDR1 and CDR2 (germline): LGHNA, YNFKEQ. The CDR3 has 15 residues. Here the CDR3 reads CASSQVLEGTGELFF. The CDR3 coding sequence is TGTGCCAGCAGCCAAGTTTTGGAAGGTACCGGGGAGCTGTTTTTT.

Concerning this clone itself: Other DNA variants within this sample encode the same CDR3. CDR3 nucleotide sequence: TGTGCCAGTAGTCCCCGACAGGGGGCTGCCCTTAGGCCCCAGCATTTT. Amino acid sequence: CASSPRQGAALRPQHF. The V gene is TRBV19, the J gene TRBJ1-5; 10 bases agree with TRBD1. Germline V lookup: CDR1 LNHDA, CDR2 SQIVND (reference sequence). J was trimmed by 9 bases and V by 5 bases; bases with no gene match: 13. The CDR3 runs 16 residues.